Listed below are T cell receptor beta chains from one sample, sequenced in a study of T cell responses to AZD1222 COVID-19 vaccine. Measured with immunoSEQ multiplex PCR; TCRdb has only the in-frame clones, and not every one. The sample has 150,000 to 200,000 clones, 70% to 90% seen once. The sample here was peripheral blood, taken 28 days after the second dose of the MenACWY control vaccine. These receptors were collected from an adult who received the MenACWY meningococcal vaccine as a control. Each CDR3 is given with its conserved first and last residue. The D gene is left open where the match is weak. Size tells how often a clone was seen (once, few, many) or the class of an expanded clone, and some rows leave it out.

-	TRBV9	TRBJ1-6	-	TGTGCCAGCAGCGTGGGGGCCCCCGGTTCACCCCTCCACTTT	CASSVGAPGSPLHF
-	TRBV6-6	TRBJ1-2	-	TGTGCCAGCAGTATCACAGAGCTTCATGGTGGCTACACCTTC	CASSITELHGGYTF
-	TRBV27	TRBJ2-7	once	TGTGCCAGCAGTTTCCAGGGTAGGAACATCTTC	CASSFQGRNIF
-	TRBV28	TRBJ1-1	-	TGTGCCAGCAACTCACGCGGACGGGGCTGGACTGAAGCTTTCTTT	CASNSRGRGWTEAFF
-	TRBV18	TRBJ2-7	-	TGTGCCAGCTCACCGGTGGGAAACTACGAGCAGTACTTC	CASSPVGNYEQYF
-	TRBV7-2	TRBJ1-2	-	TGTGCCAGCAGCTTAGGGACACCGAACTATGGCTACACCTTC	CASSLGTPNYGYTF
-	TRBV6-5	TRBJ1-2	-	TGTGCCAGCAAAGAGAAGGGGGTTGGCTACACCTTC	CASKEKGVGYTF
TRBD1	TRBV28	TRBJ2-1	-	TGTGCCAGCAGTTTCGAAGGCGGGACAGGGCGGAATGAGCAGTTCTTC	CASSFEGGTGRNEQFF
TRBD2	TRBV16	TRBJ2-5	-	TGTGCCAGCAGCCAATCGCGGGTAGCGGGAGGTCATCAAGAGACCCAGTACTTC	CASSQSRVAGGHQETQYF
TRBD1	TRBV10-2	TRBJ1-5	-	TGCGCCAGCAGTTTAGACAGGGGGAATCAGCCCCAGCATTTT	CASSLDRGNQPQHF
TRBD1	TRBV9	TRBJ1-2	-	TGTGCCAGCAGCTCCCGGACAGGGAAGAGCTATGGCTACACCTTC	CASSSRTGKSYGYTF
-	TRBV28	TRBJ1-5	-	TGTGCCAGCGAGGGAGGAGGAGGGGCTGGGAGCAATCAGCCCCAGCATTTT	CASEGGGGAGSNQPQHF
-	TRBV19	TRBJ2-2	once	TGTGCCTCGTCCGGCCCGAGGGGTCCCTTGTCCGACACCGGGGAGCTGTTTTTT	CASSGPRGPLSDTGELFF
TRBD1	TRBV19	TRBJ2-7	-	TGTGCCAGTAGTATTCTGGACAGGGATTCCTACGAGCAGTACTTC	CASSILDRDSYEQYF
-	TRBV28	TRBJ1-1	few	TGTGCCAGCAGTTCCCCACAGGGCAACACTGAAGCTTTCTTT	CASSSPQGNTEAFF
TRBD1	TRBV29-1	TRBJ2-3	-	TGCAGCGTTCCGGGACAGGGTACAGATACGCAGTATTTT	CSVPGQGTDTQYF
-	TRBV4-3	TRBJ2-1	-	TGCGCCAGCAGCCAAGGTACCGGGACCGGGGGAGGTAATGAGCAGTTCTTC	CASSQGTGTGGGNEQFF
-	TRBV7-9	TRBJ1-2	-	TGTGCCAGCAGCCCCCCGGGCCACTATGGCTACACCTTC	CASSPPGHYGYTF
-	TRBV10-1	TRBJ2-2	-	TGCGCCAGCAGTGAGGGCACCGGGGAGCTGTTTTTT	CASSEGTGELFF
-	TRBV6-5	TRBJ1-5	-	TGTGCCAGCAGTTACTCGGCGGGAGGGCAGCCCCAGCATTTT	CASSYSAGGQPQHF
-	TRBV5-6	TRBJ2-7	-	TGTGCCAGCAGCCCCGAGGCTGCGGGACACCCCTACGAGCAGTACTTC	CASSPEAAGHPYEQYF
-	TRBV27	TRBJ2-7	-	TGTGCCAGCAGTTTAATGGGACACAACTACGAGCAGTACTTC	CASSLMGHNYEQYF
TRBD1	TRBV5-4	TRBJ1-5	-	TGTGCCAGCTCGACAGGGATTGATCAGCCCCAGCATTTT	CASSTGIDQPQHF
-	TRBV7-2	TRBJ2-7	-	TGTGCCAGCAGCTTAGAACGGGGGTTGTACGAGCAGTACTTC	CASSLERGLYEQYF
TRBD1	TRBV25-1	TRBJ1-4	-	TGTGCCAGCAGTGACCCGGGACAGGGGGCGGAAAAACTGTTTTTT	CASSDPGQGAEKLFF
TRBD1	TRBV28	TRBJ1-6	-	TGTGCCAGCAGTTTGGGACAGAATAATTCACCCCTCCACTTT	CASSLGQNNSPLHF
TRBD2	TRBV7-8	TRBJ2-7	-	TGTGCCAGCAGCCAAGTCGGGGCTAGCGGGAGTGGGGAGCAGTACTTC	CASSQVGASGSGEQYF
TRBD2	TRBV4-1	TRBJ2-1	-	TGCGCCAGCAGCCAAGTGAGCGGACTAGCCTGGAATGAGCAGTTCTTC	CASSQVSGLAWNEQFF
-	TRBV19	TRBJ2-1	-	TGTGCCAGTAGTCTAACTGGACTATCCAACAATGAGCAGTTCTTC	CASSLTGLSNNEQFF
TRBD2	TRBV4-3	TRBJ2-6	-	TGCGCCAGCAGCCCCAACGGCCTAGCGGGGGGACTCTCTGGGGCCAACGTCCTGACTTTC	CASSPNGLAGGLSGANVLTF
TRBD2	TRBV11-3	TRBJ2-3	-	TGTGCCAGCAGCTCCCCGGGGTATAGCGGGAGCCCCCACCCCCCAGATACGCAGTATTTT	CASSSPGYSGSPHPPDTQYF
-	TRBV27	TRBJ2-1	-	TGTGCCAGCAGTGGGAACAGGGTAGCCTACAATGAGCAGTTCTTC	CASSGNRVAYNEQFF
TRBD2	TRBV7-3	TRBJ2-3	-	TGTGCCAGCAGCTCGGGTCCGGGCGGGAGTGGCACAGATACGCAGTATTTT	CASSSGPGGSGTDTQYF
TRBD1	TRBV11-3	TRBJ2-7	-	TGTGCCAGCCCCGTTCCGGGACAGGGCTCCTACGAGCAGTACTTC	CASPVPGQGSYEQYF
-	TRBV7-9	TRBJ1-2	once	TGTGCCAGCAGCGTCGACAGGACCAATGGCTACACCTTC	CASSVDRTNGYTF
TRBD1	TRBV7-2	TRBJ2-1	-	TGTGCCAGCAGTGCCGACAGGGCCTCCTACAATGAGCAGTTCTTC	CASSADRASYNEQFF
-	TRBV10-3	TRBJ2-1	-	TGTGCCATCAGTGAGCCTAGGGAGTACAATGAGCAGTTCTTC	CAISEPREYNEQFF
-	TRBV11-3	TRBJ2-7	-	TGTGCCAGCAGCCCCAGGGACGAGCAGTACTTC	CASSPRDEQYF